This TCR beta chain was found in a study of control samples from healthy donors and cancer patients. V lost 1 base, J lost 4 bases, and 6 bases stayed unmatched. Looked up from germline, CDR1 is LGHNA and CDR2 is YNFKEQ. CDR3 size: 15 residues. Using immunoSEQ multiplex PCR, the repertoire was profiled, and TCRdb retains in-frame clones only, with some absent. The data hold about 180,000 clones, with around 90% observed a single time. Sequencing was carried out using blood. This TCR came from a man aged 25-45 years in good health. The chain employs TRBV4-2 and TRBJ1-1, with 7 bases fitting TRBD1. The CDR3 is CASSQVSGGSTEAFF. In nucleotides, the CDR3 is TGTGCCAGCAGCCAAGTATCAGGGGGAAGCACTGAAGCTTTCTTT.